The present T cell receptor beta chain was sequenced within a study of shared clonotypes between healthy human individuals. Profiling relied on immunoSEQ multiplex PCR, and the TCRdb table lists in-frame clones only, not all of them. The repertoire consists of about 590,000 clones, with around 95% occurring once and the leading ten covering 0.11%. Per germline, CDR1 ENHRY and CDR2 SYGVKD. Trimming stripped 3 bases from V and 4 bases from J, with 7 bases between. This CDR3 is built from 13 residues. CD8 cells classed as naive were CD45RO-negative and positively selected for CCR7, excluding terminally differentiated effector memory CD45RA+ cells. A note on this clone: The antigen is unknown.

Whole-study findings and limits: Among non-shared clonotypes, generation probabilities were lower than among those shared by all four donors.

The chain carries TRBV10-3 and TRBJ1-5; D is ambiguous. Source material: naive CD8+ T cells sorted from blood. The TCR sequence derives from a woman in her 30s in good health. The CDR3 region is CAISEMKNQPQHF. In nucleotides, the CDR3 is TGTGCCATCAGTGAAATGAAGAATCAGCCCCAGCATTTT.